This TCR beta chain was retrieved from a study of blood T cells in healthy people across ages. This clonotype was found many times. The donors, aged roughly 6 to 90, were healthy Caucasians from Russia. The CDR3 runs to 16 residues. Between the trimmed V and J ends, which lost 0 bases and 9 bases, there was a span of 18 bases. Germline loops: CDR1 LNHNV, CDR2 YYDKDF (reference sequence). The use of a sample-barcoded 5' primer and a J-beta primer mix characterized a second PCR of 7 to 11 cycles. TCRdb re-derived calls from the 5' RACE reads in MiXCR, one entry per CDR3 protein. The sample records about 570,000 distinct CDR3 sequences, roughly a quarter being singletons.

The rearrangement joins TRBV15 to TRBJ2-1; no reliable D call. This clonotype originated in a woman in her seventies in good health. The material sequenced was blood. The CDR3 nucleotides read TGTGCCACCAGCAGAGATCTGGCTAGTTTAGGTGGTGAGCAGTTCTTC. Encoded protein: CATSRDLASLGGEQFF.